This entry features one T cell receptor (beta chain) sequence. Its antigen is unidentified. The sample comes from a study of OX40 agonist ivuxolimab in advanced cancers. Overall study findings and caveats: Partial responders treated at 0.1-3.0 mg/kg exhibited clonal expansion among the lowest measured.

The table came from immunoSEQ multiplex PCR; TCRdb's copy has only in-frame clones and leaves some out. The sample shows tens of thousands of clones, roughly 87% of them seen only once. Germline loops: CDR1 SEHNR, CDR2 FQNEAQ (reference sequence). This CDR3 comprises 15 residues. Trimming pared 5 bases from V and 1 base from J, leaving 12 bases between. This chain links TRBV7-9 with TRBJ2-4; D call uncertain. Sequencing used CD4+ or CD8+ T cells sorted from blood, obtained in a trial of the OX40 agonist ivuxolimab. The sequence derives from an adult with an advanced solid tumor such as melanoma, head and neck, liver or kidney cancer. The CDR3 nucleotides are TGTGCCAGCAGCCGACTGGATAGGGCCAAAAACATTCAGTACTTC. Residues: CASSRLDRAKNIQYF.